The 22 T cell receptor beta chains below all came from one sample that was sequenced in a study of T-cell reconstitution after alpha-beta-depleted transplantation in children. Using unique molecular identifiers, the investigators prepared the TCRbeta library. Each CDR3 protein is one row after TCRdb ran MiXCR on the PCR reads. The sample has under 450,000 distinct CDR3 sequences; more than 10% are singletons. The sequences come from PBMCs, collected from the stem cell graft. The receptor set was obtained from a human donor who donated a stem cell graft to a child with Fanconi anemia.

This clonotype was observed a handful of times. The CDR3 protein is CASSLFTRSGHINEKLFF. In DNA form, the CDR3 reads TGTGCCAGCAGCTTATTTACGCGCTCGGGGCACATTAATGAAAAACTGTTTTTT. The V call is TRBV7-6, the J call TRBJ1-4, with a tentative D call TRBD1 (5 bases). Trimming took off 2 bases at V and 4 bases at J, with 20 bases between the two ends. Per the germline V gene, CDR1 is SGHVS and CDR2 is FNYEAQ. The CDR3 has 18 amino acids.

In its sample, this clonotype was seen a few times. The chain joins TRBV15 to TRBJ1-2; 9 bases fit TRBD1. V dropped 5 bases and J dropped 8; count of bases not matched to a gene: 6. This CDR3 region has 13 residues. CDR1 is LNHNV, CDR2 YYDKDF, per germline (reference sequence). The CDR3 DNA reads as TGTGCCACCAGCCCCCGGACAGGGGAGGGCTACACCTTC. This gives the protein CATSPRTGEGYTF.

This clonotype was seen a few times. V and J are TRBV10-3 and TRBJ2-7; D remains ambiguous. The V gene lost 3 bases and the J gene lost 2 bases, with 2 bases spanning the gap. The CDR3 extends over 11 amino acids. Germline V gene lookup returns CDR1 ENHRY and CDR2 SYGVKD. Here the CDR3 DNA reads TGTGCCATCAGTGATACCTACGAGCAGTACTTC. It is translated as CAISDTYEQYF.

This chain connects TRBV6-5 to TRBJ1-6; no clear D gene. The CDR3 spans 17 residues. V lost 6 bases and J 0 bases, leaving 15 bases between the germline ends. Looked up from germline, CDR1 is MNHEY and CDR2 is SVGAGI. Written as DNA, the CDR3 is TGTGCCAGCAGCCGCGGACGGACGAGCTCCTATAATTCACCCCTCCACTTT. Protein sequence: CASSRGRTSSYNSPLHF.

This clonotype was seen more than once but under ten times. This chain joins TRBV18 and TRBJ2-1; 10 nucleotides agree with TRBD1. Germline V gene data show CDR1 as KGHSH and CDR2 as LQKENI. The junction had 8 bases not matched to a gene; V was cut back by 3 bases and J by 3 bases. This CDR3 comprises 17 residues. This chain's CDR3 is CASSPSTGTGDYNEQFF. In DNA, the CDR3 is TGTGCCAGCTCACCCTCAACCGGGACAGGGGACTACAATGAGCAGTTCTTC. The full variable domain, with the rest looked up from reference TRBV18 and TRBJ2-1, is NAGVMQNPRHLVRRRGQEARLRCSPMKGHSHVYWYRQLPEEGLKFMVYLQKENIIDESGMPKERFSAEFPKEGPSILRIQQVVRGDSAAYFCASSPSTGTGDYNEQFFGPGTRLTVL.

A few counts support this clonotype. The chain joins TRBV28 to TRBJ2-3; D is tentatively TRBD1 or TRBD2 (5 bases each). Germline V gene data show CDR1 as MDHEN and CDR2 as SYDVKM. This CDR3 has 16 residues. Trimming left V 1 base short and J 0 bases short, with 11 bases between. The CDR3 loop reads CASSLFGGSSTDTQYF. CDR3 nucleotide sequence: TGTGCCAGCAGTTTATTTGGGGGATCTAGCACAGATACGCAGTATTTT.

The chain recombines TRBV20-1 with TRBJ2-6; D uncertain. Germline CDR1 and CDR2: DFQATT and SNEGSKA (reference sequence). Trimming shortened V by 5 bases and J by 4 bases, and 12 bases separated the two germline ends. This CDR3 has 14 residues. The CDR3 is CSAPDEPGANVLTF. The CDR3 bases are TGCAGTGCTCCGGACGAGCCGGGGGCCAACGTCCTGACTTTC.

The CDR3 bases are TGCGCCAGCAGCCCTACTAGCGCTTACGAGCAGTACTTC. Translation: CASSPTSAYEQYF. V usage is TRBV5-1 and J usage is TRBJ2-7, with 7 bases that match TRBD2. Germline loops: CDR1 SGHRS, CDR2 YFSETQ. The CDR3 has 13 amino acids. Losses at the gene ends were 4 bases for V and 4 bases for J; bases not matched to a gene: 5.

This rearrangement joins TRBV11-2 to TRBJ1-2; 7 bases align to TRBD1. This CDR3 region has 19 residues. Per the germline V gene, CDR1 is SGHAT and CDR2 is FQNNGV. V was pared by 1 base and J by 5 bases, with 19 bases of the junction left unmatched. This CDR3 reads CASSLGGGGTVATRYGYTF. The CDR3 DNA follows: TGTGCCAGCAGCTTAGGGGGAGGCGGGACAGTCGCCACGCGTTATGGCTACACCTTC.

This clonotype was recorded many times. This sequence joins TRBV15 and TRBJ1-2; tentatively, D is TRBD1 (5 bases). Germline CDR1 LNHNV, CDR2 YYDKDF (reference sequence). Trimming cost V 0 bases and J 0 bases, with 11 bases left between them. CDR3 length equals 16 residues. CDR3 bases: TGTGCCACCAGCAGAGACAGGGCGATTACTAACTATGGCTACACCTTC. Its protein product is CATSRDRAITNYGYTF.

A few counts support this clonotype. V is TRBV5-1 and J is TRBJ1-2, with TRBD1 identical over 9 bases. The CDR3 spans 15 residues. Germline CDR1 reads SGHRS; CDR2 reads YFSETQ. V lost 4 bases, J lost 14 bases, and 18 bases stayed unmatched. CDR3 residues: CASSPNRGQNILLTF. Written as DNA, the CDR3 is TGCGCCAGCAGCCCGAACAGGGGGCAGAATATCCTCTTAACCTTC.

The rearrangement uses TRBV5-6 and TRBJ1-5; no definite D call. The CDR3 runs to 16 residues. Germline values: CDR1 SGHDT, CDR2 YYEEEE. The ends were cut back, 0 bases at V and 2 bases at J, with 12 bases in the middle. The chain's CDR3 is CASSLGTVGGNQPQHF. As DNA, the CDR3 is TGTGCCAGCAGCTTGGGCACAGTGGGTGGCAATCAGCCCCAGCATTTT.

The table lists this clonotype with a few counts. The rearrangement joins TRBV6-1 to TRBJ1-1; D gene uncertain. This CDR3 comprises 13 residues. Germline values: CDR1 MNHNS, CDR2 SASEGT. V was clipped by 10 bases and J by 1 base, with 13 bases between them. Here the CDR3 DNA reads TGTGCCACCTCCTACGATTCGAACACTGAAGCTTTCTTT. This encodes CATSYDSNTEAFF.

The chain links TRBV6-5 to TRBJ2-1; possibly TRBD2 for D (7 bases). Per germline, CDR1 MNHEY and CDR2 SVGAGI. With 6 bases removed from V and 12 bases from J, the gap between germline ends came to 12 bases. CDR3 length equals 11 residues. This CDR3 reads CASRQGGWQFF. In DNA, the CDR3 is TGTGCCAGCAGACAGGGAGGGTGGCAGTTCTTC.

This clonotype was found many times. In nucleotides, the CDR3 is TGTGCCAGCAGCATACGGGATACCAATGAGCAGTTCTTC. It yields the protein CASSIRDTNEQFF. The rearrangement joins TRBV12-3 or TRBV12-4 to TRBJ2-1; the D gene is possibly TRBD2 (5 bases). The V and J ends lost 6 bases and 6 bases respectively, with 12 bases between them. The CDR3 is 13 residues long.

The table lists this clonotype with many counts. The rearrangement links TRBV7-2 to TRBJ2-5; D gene ambiguous. CDR3 length: 14 amino acids. Germline CDR1 reads SGHTA; CDR2 reads FQGNSA. Deletions cut 3 bases from V and 2 bases from J, with 10 bases between. The CDR3 is CASSFNWDQETQYF. The CDR3 DNA follows: TGTGCCAGCAGCTTCAACTGGGATCAAGAGACCCAGTACTTC. The complete variable domain, with remaining parts taken from reference TRBV7-2 and TRBJ2-5, reads GAGVSQSPSNKVTEKGKDVELRCDPISGHTALYWYRQSLGQGLEFLIYFQGNSAPDKSGLPSDRFSAERTGGSVSTLTIQRTQQEDSAVYLCASSFNWDQETQYFGPGTRLLVL.

The table lists this clonotype with a few counts. The chain links TRBV4-1 to TRBJ1-1; a possible D gene is TRBD1 (6 bases). Trimming shortened V by 0 bases and J by 4 bases, and 12 bases separated the two germline ends. The CDR3 has 15 amino acids. Germline V gene data show CDR1 as MGHRA and CDR2 as YSYEKL. CDR3 sequence reads: CASSQEHRATTEAFF. CDR3 sequence (DNA): TGCGCCAGCAGCCAAGAGCACAGGGCCACCACTGAAGCTTTCTTT.

This clonotype was seen repeatedly, ten times or more. CDR3 region: CSVVGGNRGTGELFF. CDR3 sequence (DNA): TGCAGCGTTGTGGGAGGGAATCGTGGCACCGGGGAGCTGTTTTTT. V usage is TRBV29-1 and J usage is TRBJ2-2, with 7 nucleotides matching TRBD2. The germline gives CDR1 SQVTM, CDR2 ANQGSEA. There are 15 residues in the CDR3. V lost 4 bases, J lost 4 bases, and 9 bases stayed unmatched.

Only a few counts were recorded for this clonotype. The chain recombines TRBV27 with TRBJ1-3, with D hard to call. CDR3 size: 15 residues. V dropped 3 bases and J dropped 0 bases, with 9 bases sitting between them. The germline V gene encodes CDR1 MNHEY and CDR2 SMNVEV (reference sequence). The CDR3 DNA is TGTGCCAGCAGTTTGAACCCTGACTCTGGAAACACCATATATTTT. Residues: CASSLNPDSGNTIYF.

The V and J genes are TRBV5-1 and TRBJ2-4; no clear D gene. CDR1 SGHRS and CDR2 YFSETQ come from the germline V gene. V was cut by 0 bases and J by 1 base, with 8 bases left in between. The CDR3 spans 15 residues. The CDR3 protein is CASSLDSGAKNIQYF. The CDR3 DNA is TGCGCCAGCAGCTTGGATTCTGGGGCCAAAAACATTCAGTACTTC.

This clonotype has a handful of counts. This chain joins TRBV7-2 and TRBJ1-6, with D unclear. Per germline, CDR1 SGHTA and CDR2 FQGNSA. V was clipped by 3 bases and J by 7 bases, with 13 bases between them. The CDR3 is 15 amino acids. The DNA for the CDR3 is TGTGCCAGCAGCTTCCACACCCGAGGGAATTCACCCCTCCACTTT. Translation: CASSFHTRGNSPLHF.

This clonotype was detected only a few times. V and J are TRBV6-5 and TRBJ1-2; D remains unclear. CDR1 MNHEY and CDR2 SVGAGI come from the germline V gene. CDR3 length: 11 residues. The V and J ends lost 8 bases and 9 bases respectively, with 13 bases between them. CDR3 in amino acids: CASAREKSYTF. CDR3 DNA: TGTGCCAGCGCACGGGAGAAGAGCTACACCTTC.